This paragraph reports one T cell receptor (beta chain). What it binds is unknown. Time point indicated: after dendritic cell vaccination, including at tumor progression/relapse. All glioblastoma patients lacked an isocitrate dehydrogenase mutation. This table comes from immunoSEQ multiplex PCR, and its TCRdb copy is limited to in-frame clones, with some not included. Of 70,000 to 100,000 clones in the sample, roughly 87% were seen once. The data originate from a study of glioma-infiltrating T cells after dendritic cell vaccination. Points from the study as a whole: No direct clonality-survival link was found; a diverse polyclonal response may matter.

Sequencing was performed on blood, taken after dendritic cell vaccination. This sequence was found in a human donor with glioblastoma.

The CDR3 sequence: CASSPAGSGVETQYF. The CDR3 DNA is TGTGCCAGCAGCCCGGCGGGATCGGGGGTGGAGACCCAGTACTTC. The V and J genes are TRBV5-6 and TRBJ2-5; D is possibly TRBD2 (6 bases). Trimming took 4 bases from V and 5 from J, leaving 18 bases between them. This CDR3 contains 15 residues. The germline V gene has CDR1 SGHDT and CDR2 YYEEEE.